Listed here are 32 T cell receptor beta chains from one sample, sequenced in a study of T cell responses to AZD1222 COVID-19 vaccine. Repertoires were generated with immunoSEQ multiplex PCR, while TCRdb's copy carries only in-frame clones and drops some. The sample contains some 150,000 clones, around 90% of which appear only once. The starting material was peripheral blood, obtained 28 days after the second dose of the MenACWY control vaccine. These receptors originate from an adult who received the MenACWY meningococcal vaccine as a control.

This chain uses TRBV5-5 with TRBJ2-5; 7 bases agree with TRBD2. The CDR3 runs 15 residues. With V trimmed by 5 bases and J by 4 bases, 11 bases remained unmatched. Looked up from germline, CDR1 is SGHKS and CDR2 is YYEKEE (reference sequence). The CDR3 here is CASRLAIRGVETQYF. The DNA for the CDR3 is TGTGCCAGCAGACTAGCGATCCGAGGGGTAGAGACCCAGTACTTC.

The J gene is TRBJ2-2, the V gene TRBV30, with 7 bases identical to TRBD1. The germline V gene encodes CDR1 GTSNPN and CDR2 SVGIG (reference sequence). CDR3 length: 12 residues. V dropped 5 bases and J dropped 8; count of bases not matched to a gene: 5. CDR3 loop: CAWGQVDGELFF. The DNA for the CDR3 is TGTGCCTGGGGACAGGTAGATGGGGAGCTGTTTTTT.

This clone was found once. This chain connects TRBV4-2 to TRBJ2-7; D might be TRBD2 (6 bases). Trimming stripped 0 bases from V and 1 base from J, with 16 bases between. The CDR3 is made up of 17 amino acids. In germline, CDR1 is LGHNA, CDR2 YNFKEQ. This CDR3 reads CASSQDALRLGSYEQYF. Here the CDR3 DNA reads TGTGCCAGCAGCCAAGATGCCCTGAGACTAGGATCCTACGAGCAGTACTTC.

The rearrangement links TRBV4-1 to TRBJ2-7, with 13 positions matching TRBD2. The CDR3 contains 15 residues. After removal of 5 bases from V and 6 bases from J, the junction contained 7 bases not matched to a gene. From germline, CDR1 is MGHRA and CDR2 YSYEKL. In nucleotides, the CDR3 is TGCGCCAGCAGCACGCGGACTAGCGGGAGTGGCGAGCAGTACTTC. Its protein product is CASSTRTSGSGEQYF.

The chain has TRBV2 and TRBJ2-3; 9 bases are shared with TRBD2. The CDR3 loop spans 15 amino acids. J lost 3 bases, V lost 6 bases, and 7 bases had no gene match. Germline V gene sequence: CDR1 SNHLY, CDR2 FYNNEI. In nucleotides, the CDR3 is TGTGCCAGCAGCGAACGAGCGGGAGGTACAGATACGCAGTATTTT. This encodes CASSERAGGTDTQYF.

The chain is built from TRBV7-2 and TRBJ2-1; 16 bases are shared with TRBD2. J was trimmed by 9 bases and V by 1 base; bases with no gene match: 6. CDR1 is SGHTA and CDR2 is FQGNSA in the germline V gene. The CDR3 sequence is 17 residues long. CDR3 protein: CASSLGAGTSGRGEQFF. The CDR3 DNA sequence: TGTGCCAGCAGCTTAGGTGCCGGGACTAGCGGGAGGGGTGAGCAGTTCTTC.

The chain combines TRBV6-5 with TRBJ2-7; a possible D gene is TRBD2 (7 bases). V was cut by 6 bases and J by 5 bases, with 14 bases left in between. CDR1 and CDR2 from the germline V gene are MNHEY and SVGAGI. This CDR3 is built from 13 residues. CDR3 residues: CASSRGAGDEQYF. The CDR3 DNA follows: TGTGCCAGCAGCCGGGGGGCAGGAGACGAGCAGTACTTC.

CDR3 sequence: CATGGSENQPQHF. As DNA, the CDR3 is TGTGCCACGGGAGGGTCCGAGAATCAGCCCCAGCATTTT. J is TRBJ1-5 and V is TRBV10-3; no clear D gene. Germline CDR1 reads ENHRY; CDR2 reads SYGVKD. The CDR3 is made up of 13 amino acids. V gave up 10 bases and J gave up 4 bases, with 14 bases separating them.

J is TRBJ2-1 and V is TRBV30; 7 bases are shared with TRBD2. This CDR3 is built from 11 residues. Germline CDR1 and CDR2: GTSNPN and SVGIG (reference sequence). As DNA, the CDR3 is TGTAGTCGCGGGAGAGGCAGTGAGCAGTTCTTC. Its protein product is CSRGRGSEQFF.

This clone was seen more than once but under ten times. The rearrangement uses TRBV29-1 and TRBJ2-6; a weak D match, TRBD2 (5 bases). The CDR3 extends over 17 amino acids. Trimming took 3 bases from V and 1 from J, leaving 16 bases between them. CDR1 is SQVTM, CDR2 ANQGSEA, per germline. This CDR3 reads CSVDLRAPLSGANVLTF. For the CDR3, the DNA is TGCAGCGTTGATTTGCGGGCACCCTTATCTGGGGCCAACGTCCTGACTTTC.

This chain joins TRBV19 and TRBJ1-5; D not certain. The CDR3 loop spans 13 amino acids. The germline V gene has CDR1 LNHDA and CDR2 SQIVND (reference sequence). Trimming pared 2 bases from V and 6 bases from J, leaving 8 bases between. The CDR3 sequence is CASSIWVAQPQHF. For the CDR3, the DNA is TGTGCCAGTAGTATATGGGTTGCTCAGCCCCAGCATTTT.

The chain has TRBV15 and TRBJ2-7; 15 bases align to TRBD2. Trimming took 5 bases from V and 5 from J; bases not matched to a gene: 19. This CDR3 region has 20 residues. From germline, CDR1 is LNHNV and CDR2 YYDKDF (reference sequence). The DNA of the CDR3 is TGTGCCACCAGCCTCACCCCGGGACTAGCGGGAGGAGGAAGGATAGACGAGCAGTACTTC. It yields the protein CATSLTPGLAGGGRIDEQYF.

As DNA, the CDR3 is TGTGCCAGCAGCCCCCACGACGAGCAGTACTTC. This codes for CASSPHDEQYF. V gene TRBV28 combines with J gene TRBJ2-7; D not resolved. Per the germline V gene, CDR1 is MDHEN and CDR2 is SYDVKM. Between the trimmed V and J ends, which lost 6 bases and 5 bases, there was a span of 8 bases. The CDR3 has 11 residues. Full variable domain (remainder filled in from reference TRBV28 and TRBJ2-7): DVKVTQSSRYLVKRTGEKVFLECVQDMDHENMFWYRQDPGLGLRLIYFSYDVKMKEKGDIPEGYSVSREKKERFSLILESASTNQTSMYLCASSPHDEQYFGPGTRLTVT.

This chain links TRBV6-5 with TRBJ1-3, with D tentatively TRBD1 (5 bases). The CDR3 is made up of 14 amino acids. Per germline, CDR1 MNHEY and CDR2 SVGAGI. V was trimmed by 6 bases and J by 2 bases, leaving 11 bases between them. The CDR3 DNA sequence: TGTGCCAGCAGAAGAGGGGAGGCTGGAAACACCATATATTTT. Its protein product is CASRRGEAGNTIYF.

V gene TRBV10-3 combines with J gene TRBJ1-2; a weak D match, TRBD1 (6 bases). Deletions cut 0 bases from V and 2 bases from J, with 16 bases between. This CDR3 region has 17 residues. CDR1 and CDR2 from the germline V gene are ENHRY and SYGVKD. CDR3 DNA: TGTGCCATCAGTGAGTCATCACAGGGTAGGGGGAACTATGGCTACACCTTC. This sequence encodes CAISESSQGRGNYGYTF.

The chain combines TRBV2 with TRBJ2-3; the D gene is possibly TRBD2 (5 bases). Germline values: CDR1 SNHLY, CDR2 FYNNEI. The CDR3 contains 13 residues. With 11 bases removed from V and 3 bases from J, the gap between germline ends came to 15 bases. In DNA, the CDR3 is TGTGCCCTTGGAGGAACTGTTACAGATACGCAGTATTTT. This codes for CALGGTVTDTQYF.

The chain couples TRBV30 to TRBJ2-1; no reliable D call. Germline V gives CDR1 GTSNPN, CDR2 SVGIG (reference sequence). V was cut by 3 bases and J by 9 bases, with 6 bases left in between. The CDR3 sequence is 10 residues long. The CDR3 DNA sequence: TGTGCCTGGAGCAGGAGTGAGCAGTTCTTC. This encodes CAWSRSEQFF.

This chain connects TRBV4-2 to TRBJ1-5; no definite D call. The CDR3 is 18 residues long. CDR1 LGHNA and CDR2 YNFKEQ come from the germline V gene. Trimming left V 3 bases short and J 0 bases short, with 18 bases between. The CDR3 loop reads CASSHPTAVYNSNQPQHF. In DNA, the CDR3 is TGTGCCAGCAGCCACCCAACGGCAGTGTATAATAGCAATCAGCCCCAGCATTTT.

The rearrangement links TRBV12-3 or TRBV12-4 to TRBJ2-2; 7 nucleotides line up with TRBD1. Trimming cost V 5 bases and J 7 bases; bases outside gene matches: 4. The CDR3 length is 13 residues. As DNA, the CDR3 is TGTGCCAGCAGTCTCACAGGGGACGGGGAGCTGTTTTTT. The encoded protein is CASSLTGDGELFF.

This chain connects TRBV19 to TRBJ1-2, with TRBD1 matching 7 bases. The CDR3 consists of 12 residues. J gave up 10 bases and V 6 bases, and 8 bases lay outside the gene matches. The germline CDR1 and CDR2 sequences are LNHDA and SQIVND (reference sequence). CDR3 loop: CASRKGATNYTF. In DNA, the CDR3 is TGTGCCAGTAGGAAGGGGGCAACAAACTACACCTTC.

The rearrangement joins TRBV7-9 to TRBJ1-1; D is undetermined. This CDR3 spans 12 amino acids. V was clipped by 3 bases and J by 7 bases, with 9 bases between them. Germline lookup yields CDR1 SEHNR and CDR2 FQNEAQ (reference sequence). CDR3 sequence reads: CASSLAVLEAFF. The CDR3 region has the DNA TGTGCCAGCAGCTTGGCAGTACTTGAAGCTTTCTTT. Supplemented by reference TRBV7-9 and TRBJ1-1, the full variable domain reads DTGVSQNPRHKITKRGQNVTFRCDPISEHNRLYWYRQTLGQGPEFLTYFQNEAQLEKSRLLSDRFSAERPKGSFSTLEIQRTEQGDSAMYLCASSLAVLEAFFGQGTRLTVV.

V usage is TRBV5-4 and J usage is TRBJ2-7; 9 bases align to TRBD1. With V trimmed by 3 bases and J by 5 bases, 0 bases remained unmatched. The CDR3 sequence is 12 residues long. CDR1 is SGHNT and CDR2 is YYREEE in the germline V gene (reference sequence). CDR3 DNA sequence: TGTGCCAGCAGCTGGACAGGGGACGAGCAGTACTTC. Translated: CASSWTGDEQYF.

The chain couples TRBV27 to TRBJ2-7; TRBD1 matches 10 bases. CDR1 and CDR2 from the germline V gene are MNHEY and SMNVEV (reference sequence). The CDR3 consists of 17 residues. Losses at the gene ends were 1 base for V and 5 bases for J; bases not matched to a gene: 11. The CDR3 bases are TGTGCCAGCAGTTTATTGGGGGGAGGGACAGGGGTCCACGAGCAGTACTTC. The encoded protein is CASSLLGGGTGVHEQYF.

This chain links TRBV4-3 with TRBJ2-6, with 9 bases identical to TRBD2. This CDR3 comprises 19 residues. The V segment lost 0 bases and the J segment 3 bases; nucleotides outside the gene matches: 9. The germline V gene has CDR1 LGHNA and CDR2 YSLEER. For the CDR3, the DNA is TGCGCCAGCAGCCAAGATCGGGGTAGCGGGAGAGTTGGGGCCAACGTCCTGACTTTC. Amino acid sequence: CASSQDRGSGRVGANVLTF.

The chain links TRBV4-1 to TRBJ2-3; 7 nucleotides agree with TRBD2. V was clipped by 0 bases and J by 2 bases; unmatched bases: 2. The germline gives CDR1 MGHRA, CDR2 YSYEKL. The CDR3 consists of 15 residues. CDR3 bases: TGCGCCAGCAGCCAAGATGAGCGGGACACAGATACGCAGTATTTT. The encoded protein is CASSQDERDTDTQYF.

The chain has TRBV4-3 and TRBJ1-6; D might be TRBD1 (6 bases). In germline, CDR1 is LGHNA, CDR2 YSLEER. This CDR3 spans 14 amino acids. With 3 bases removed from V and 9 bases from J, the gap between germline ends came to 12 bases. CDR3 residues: CASSHLGGSSPLHF. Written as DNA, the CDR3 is TGCGCCAGCAGCCACCTGGGGGGCTCTTCACCCCTCCACTTT.

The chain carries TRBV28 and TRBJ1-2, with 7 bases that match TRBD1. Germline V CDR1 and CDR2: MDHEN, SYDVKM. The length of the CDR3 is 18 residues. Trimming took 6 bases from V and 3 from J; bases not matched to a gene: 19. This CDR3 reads CASSRPERTGLIHYGYTF. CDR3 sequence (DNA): TGTGCCAGCAGCCGCCCCGAACGGACAGGTCTAATACACTATGGCTACACCTTC.

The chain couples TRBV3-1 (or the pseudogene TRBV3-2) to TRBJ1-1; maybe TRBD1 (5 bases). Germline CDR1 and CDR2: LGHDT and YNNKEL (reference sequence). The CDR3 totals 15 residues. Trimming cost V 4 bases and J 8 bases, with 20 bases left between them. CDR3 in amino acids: CASSPFAGQGREAFF. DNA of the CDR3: TGTGCCAGCAGCCCTTTTGCCGGGCAGGGACGGGAAGCTTTCTTT.

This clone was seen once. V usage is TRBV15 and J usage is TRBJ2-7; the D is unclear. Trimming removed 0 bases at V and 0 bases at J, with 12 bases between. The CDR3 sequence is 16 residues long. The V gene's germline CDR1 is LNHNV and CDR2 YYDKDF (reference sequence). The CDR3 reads CATSRDIGVSSYEQYF. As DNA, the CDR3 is TGTGCCACCAGCAGAGATATAGGTGTAAGCTCCTACGAGCAGTACTTC. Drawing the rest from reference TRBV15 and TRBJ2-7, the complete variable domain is DAMVIQNPRYQVTQFGKPVTLSCSQTLNHNVMYWYQQKSSQAPKLLFHYYDKDFNNEADTPDNFQSRRPNTSFCFLDIRSPGLGDTAMYLCATSRDIGVSSYEQYFGPGTRLTVT.

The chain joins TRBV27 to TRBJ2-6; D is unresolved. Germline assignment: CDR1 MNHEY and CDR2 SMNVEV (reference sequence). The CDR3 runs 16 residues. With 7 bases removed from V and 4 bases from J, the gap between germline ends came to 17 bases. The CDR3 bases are TGTGCCAGCAACCCCGCAGGTTGGTCCGGGGCCAACGTCCTGACTTTC. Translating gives CASNPAGWSGANVLTF.

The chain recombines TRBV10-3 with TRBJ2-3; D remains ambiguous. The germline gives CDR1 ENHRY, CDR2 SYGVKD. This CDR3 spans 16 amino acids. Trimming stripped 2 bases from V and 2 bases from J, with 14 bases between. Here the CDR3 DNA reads TGTGCCATCAGTGAGCCTATATCGGACCCCACAGATACGCAGTATTTT. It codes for CAISEPISDPTDTQYF.

The CDR3, as DNA: TGTGCCAGCTCACCACGCGGGACCGCCGAAAAACTGTTTTTT. This translates into CASSPRGTAEKLFF. The rearrangement joins TRBV18 to TRBJ1-4; possibly TRBD1 for D (5 bases). The germline V and J ends were trimmed by 1 base and 8 bases, with 11 bases remaining between them. Germline values: CDR1 KGHSH, CDR2 LQKENI. This CDR3 is 14 amino acids long.